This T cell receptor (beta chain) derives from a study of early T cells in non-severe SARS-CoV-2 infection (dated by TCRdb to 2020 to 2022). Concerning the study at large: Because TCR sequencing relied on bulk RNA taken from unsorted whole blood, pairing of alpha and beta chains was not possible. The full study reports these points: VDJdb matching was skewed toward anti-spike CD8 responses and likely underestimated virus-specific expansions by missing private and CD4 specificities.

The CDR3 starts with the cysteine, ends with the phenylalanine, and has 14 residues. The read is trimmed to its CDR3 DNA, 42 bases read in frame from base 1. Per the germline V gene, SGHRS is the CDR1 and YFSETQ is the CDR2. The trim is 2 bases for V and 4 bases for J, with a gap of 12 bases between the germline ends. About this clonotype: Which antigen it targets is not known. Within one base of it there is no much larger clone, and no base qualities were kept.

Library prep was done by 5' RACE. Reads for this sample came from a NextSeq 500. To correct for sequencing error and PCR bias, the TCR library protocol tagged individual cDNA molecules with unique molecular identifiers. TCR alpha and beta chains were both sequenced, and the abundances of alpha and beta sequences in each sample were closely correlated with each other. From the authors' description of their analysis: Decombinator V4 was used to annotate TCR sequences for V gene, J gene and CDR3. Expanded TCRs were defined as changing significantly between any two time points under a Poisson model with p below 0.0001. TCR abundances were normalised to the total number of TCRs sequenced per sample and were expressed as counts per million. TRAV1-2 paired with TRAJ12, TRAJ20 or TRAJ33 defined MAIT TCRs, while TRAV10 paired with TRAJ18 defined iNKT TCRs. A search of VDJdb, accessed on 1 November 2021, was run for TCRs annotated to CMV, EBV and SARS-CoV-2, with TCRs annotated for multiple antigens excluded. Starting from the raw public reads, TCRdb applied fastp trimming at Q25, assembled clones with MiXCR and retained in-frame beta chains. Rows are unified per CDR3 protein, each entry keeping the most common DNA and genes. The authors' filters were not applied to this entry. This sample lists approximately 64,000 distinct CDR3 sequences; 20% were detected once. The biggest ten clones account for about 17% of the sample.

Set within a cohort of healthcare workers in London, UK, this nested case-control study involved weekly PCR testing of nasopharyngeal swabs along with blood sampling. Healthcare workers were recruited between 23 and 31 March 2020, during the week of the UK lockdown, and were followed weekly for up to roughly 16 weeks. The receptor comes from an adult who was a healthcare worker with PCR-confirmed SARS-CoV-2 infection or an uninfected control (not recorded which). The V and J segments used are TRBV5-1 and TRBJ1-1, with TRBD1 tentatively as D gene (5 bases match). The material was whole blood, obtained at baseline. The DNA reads TGCGCCAGCAGCTTCCGGGGCCCGGGCACTGAAGCTTTCTTT. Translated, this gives CASSFRGPGTEAFF.